This T cell receptor beta chain is from a study of blood T cell repertoires in COVID-19. Turning to the study itself: Donors in the United States, Italy and Spain gave samples during acute or convalescent COVID-19. In each case, the material was cDNA or gDNA derived from T cells, B-cell-depleted T cells, or PBMCs.

Per the original methods: How many nucleated cells were present was estimated from reference gene primer amplification. The assay was immunoSEQ multiplex PCR, and TCRdb's table has in-frame clones only and misses some. That table is the source of V, J and clone size, and D and trimming were worked out from the DNA. The sample lists 180,000 or so clones, around 90% occurring once. The germline V gene encodes CDR1 SGHKS and CDR2 YYEKEE (reference sequence). V was trimmed by 4 bases and J by 3 bases, leaving 5 bases between them. The CDR3 runs 12 residues. The chain uses TRBV5-5 and TRBJ1-5, with D maybe TRBD1 (5 bases). Source material: peripheral blood. The receptor comes from a man aged 35 to 55 with acute or convalescent COVID-19. In nucleotides, the CDR3 is TGTGCCAGCAGCGGACACAATCAGCCCCAGCATTTT. This sequence encodes CASSGHNQPQHF.